The 29 T cell receptor beta chains listed next were all sequenced from one sample in a study of vaccination and CD4 T cells after COVID-19. Once obtained from cultured CD4+ T cells, the DNA was sequenced using the Oncomine TCR Beta short-read assay. One entry per CDR3 protein results from TCRdb running MiXCR on the PCR reads. This sample carries some 3,600 distinct CDR3 sequences, approximately 16% of them seen once, and the ten largest clones take 19%. Their cognate antigens are unknown. As to treatment: approximately nine-day PBMC culture with coronavirus spike peptide pools or control peptides (ViraFEST assay). Input material: CD4+ T cells from blood, cultured in vitro. These receptors were taken from a human donor who had recovered from COVID-19.

By its share, this clonotype is large. This sequence joins TRBV15 and TRBJ1-5; unclear D gene. Trimming took off 3 bases at V and 2 bases at J, with 5 bases between the two ends. Germline assignment: CDR1 LNHNV and CDR2 YYDKDF (reference sequence). There are 13 residues in the CDR3. CDR3 loop: CATSRKGNQPQHF. CDR3 bases: TGTGCCACCAGCAGGAAAGGCAATCAGCCCCAGCATTTT.

The table lists this clonotype with a count of one. CDR3: CASSFQETQYF. CDR3 in DNA: TGTGCCAGCAGCTTCCAAGAGACCCAGTACTTC. The V call is TRBV11-2, the J call TRBJ2-5, with D uncertain. Trimming pared 3 bases from V and 1 base from J, leaving 0 bases between. CDR1 is SGHAT, CDR2 FQNNGV, per germline. This CDR3 has 11 amino acids.

This clonotype is large within its sample. The genes are TRBV6-5 and TRBJ1-1, with D possibly matching TRBD1 (5 bases). The CDR3 totals 12 residues. V was trimmed by 2 bases and J by 5 bases, leaving 6 bases between them. Germline CDR1 MNHEY, CDR2 SVGAGI. The CDR3 sequence: CASSYGGTEAFF. The CDR3 coding sequence is TGTGCCAGCAGTTACGGGGGGACTGAAGCTTTCTTT.

In this sample, this clonotype turned up a few times. The CDR3 is CASSPFQPSYEQYF. The DNA for the CDR3 is TGTGCCAGCTCACCGTTTCAGCCCTCCTACGAGCAGTACTTC. J is TRBJ2-7 and V is TRBV18; D is ambiguous. V was cut by 3 bases and J by 0 bases, with 9 bases left in between. The CDR3 has 14 residues. CDR1 is KGHSH, CDR2 LQKENI, per germline.

In its sample, this clonotype was seen a few times. This chain joins TRBV30 and TRBJ2-7; TRBD2 matches at 9 bases. The CDR3 is 16 amino acids. The V and J ends lost 2 bases and 0 bases, in that order; junction bases with no gene match: 8. Germline CDR1 reads GTSNPN; CDR2 reads SVGIG (reference sequence). Here the CDR3 DNA reads TGTGCCTGGAGTAGAACCCGACTAGCGGCCTCCTACGAGCAGTACTTC. Translated, it gives CAWSRTRLAASYEQYF.

This chain links TRBV29-1 with TRBJ1-1, with D hard to call. Trimming took off 5 bases at V and 6 bases at J, with 22 bases between the two ends. This CDR3 region has 15 residues. Germline assignment: CDR1 SQVTM and CDR2 ANQGSEA. The CDR3 protein is CSVSQVLIDSAEAFF. The CDR3 bases are TGCAGCGTTTCGCAGGTTTTGATAGATAGCGCTGAAGCTTTCTTT. Full variable domain (outside the CDR3, taken from reference TRBV29-1 and TRBJ1-1): SAVISQKPSRDICQRGTSLTIQCQVDSQVTMMFWYRQQPGQSLTLIATANQGSEATYESGFVIDKFPISRPNLTFSTLTVSNMSPEDSSIYLCSVSQVLIDSAEAFFGQGTRLTVV.

This clonotype is medium-sized within its sample. The chain joins TRBV24-1 to TRBJ2-5, with D possibly being TRBD1 (5 bases). The CDR3 is 13 residues long. Germline-derived CDR1 and CDR2 are KGHDR and SFDVKD. V lost 4 bases, J lost 2 bases, and 7 bases lay in between. The CDR3: CATSEQGQETQYF. CDR3 in DNA: TGTGCCACCAGTGAGCAGGGACAAGAGACCCAGTACTTC.

This clonotype is medium-sized. J is TRBJ1-1 and V is TRBV21-1. TRBV21-1 is listed as a pseudogene. This CDR3 has 16 residues. CDR3 loop: CASSKEREGSYTEAFF. As DNA, the CDR3 is TGTGCCAGCAGCAAGGAACGAGAGGGATCATATACTGAAGCTTTCTTT.

There are a few counts of this clonotype. The CDR3 is CASSLDSQGPYEQYF. The CDR3 nucleotides read TGTGCCAGCAGCTTAGATAGCCAGGGCCCCTACGAGCAGTACTTC. The rearrangement uses TRBV11-2 and TRBJ2-7; a possible D gene is TRBD1 (5 bases). From germline, CDR1 is SGHAT and CDR2 FQNNGV. This CDR3 has 15 residues. Trimming pared 0 bases from V and 2 bases from J, leaving 11 bases between.

The chain uses TRBV7-8 and TRBJ2-2; maybe TRBD2 (5 bases). This CDR3 is built from 16 residues. V dropped 1 base and J dropped 6 bases, with 15 bases sitting between them. Germline V gives CDR1 SGHVS, CDR2 FQNEAQ. In DNA form, the CDR3 reads TGTGCCAGCAGCTTAGTTATGCATGGAGGCGCCGGGGAGCTGTTTTTT. Protein sequence: CASSLVMHGGAGELFF. The full variable domain, with the rest looked up from reference TRBV7-8 and TRBJ2-2, is GAGVSQSPRYKVAKRGQDVALRCDPISGHVSLFWYQQALGQGPEFLTYFQNEAQLDKSGLPSDRFFAERPEGSVSTLKIQRTQQEDSAVYLCASSLVMHGGAGELFFGEGSRLTVL.

There are a few counts of this clonotype. V and J are TRBV12-3 or TRBV12-4 and TRBJ2-3; D perhaps matches TRBD2 (6 bases). The CDR3 runs 14 residues. Trimming took 3 bases from V and 4 from J, leaving 11 bases between them. The CDR3 nucleotides are TGTGCCAGCAGTTTCGCGGGCGGGGCAGATACGCAGTATTTT. Translated, it gives CASSFAGGADTQYF.

This chain uses TRBV5-1 with TRBJ1-2; D is unclear. The CDR3 is 15 residues long. Trimming stripped 4 bases from V and 5 bases from J, with 18 bases between. Per the germline V gene, CDR1 is SGHRS and CDR2 is YFSETQ. The CDR3 spells CASSPGLVGNYGYTF. CDR3 sequence (DNA): TGCGCCAGCAGCCCTGGGTTGGTGGGAAATTATGGCTACACCTTC.

This clonotype showed up just a few times. The rearrangement joins TRBV6-5 to TRBJ2-2; 8 bases fit TRBD1. Germline-derived CDR1 and CDR2 are MNHEY and SVGAGI. The CDR3 runs 16 residues. Trimming removed 4 bases from V and 2 bases from J; junction bases left unmatched: 6. CDR3: CASSSYSGGNTGELFF. The CDR3 DNA reads TGTGCCAGCAGTTCGTATTCAGGGGGCAACACCGGGGAGCTGTTTTTT.

J is TRBJ1-1 and V is TRBV20-1, with D tentatively TRBD1 (6 bases). With 2 bases removed from V and 4 bases from J, the gap between germline ends came to 14 bases. The germline V gene has CDR1 DFQATT and CDR2 SNEGSKA (reference sequence). The CDR3 has 14 amino acids. The DNA of the CDR3 is TGCAGTGCTAGACGACAGGCAGGGAGCACTGAAGCTTTCTTT. Translation: CSARRQAGSTEAFF.

This clonotype has just a few counts. The J gene is TRBJ1-6, the V gene TRBV6-1, with no clear D. The V end lost 11 bases, the J end lost 5 bases, and 7 bases lay between the germline ends. This CDR3 region has 11 residues. From germline, CDR1 is MNHNS and CDR2 SASEGT. CDR3 nucleotide sequence: TGTGCCGGCGGGAATAATTCACCCCTCCACTTT. This gives the protein CAGGNNSPLHF.

This clonotype occurred a few times. The chain employs TRBV6-5 and TRBJ2-2, with D unclear. Trimming removed 0 bases at V and 4 bases at J, with 6 bases between. From germline, CDR1 is MNHEY and CDR2 SVGAGI. CDR3 length: 14 amino acids. The CDR3 DNA reads TGTGCCAGCAGTTACTCACGAGGCACCGGGGAGCTGTTTTTT. This codes for CASSYSRGTGELFF.

In its sample, this clonotype is medium-sized. V is TRBV6-4 and J is TRBJ1-1, with 7 positions matching TRBD1. The germline V gene has CDR1 MRHNA and CDR2 SNTAGT. The ends lost 4 bases at V and 0 bases at J; junction bases unmatched: 8. The CDR3 has 16 amino acids. The CDR3 here is CASSVPGQSMNTEAFF. The CDR3 coding sequence is TGTGCCAGCAGTGTACCGGGACAGAGCATGAACACTGAAGCTTTCTTT.

This clonotype is medium-sized by share. This chain uses TRBV20-1 with TRBJ2-4; maybe TRBD1 (5 bases). The CDR3 sequence is 12 residues long. Germline values: CDR1 DFQATT, CDR2 SNEGSKA (reference sequence). V shed 3 bases and J shed 8 bases, with 11 bases lying between them. The CDR3: CSASPGWDIQYF. The CDR3 DNA sequence: TGCAGTGCTAGTCCAGGGTGGGACATTCAGTACTTC.

This rearrangement joins TRBV9 to TRBJ2-5; D might be TRBD1 or TRBD2, each matching 6 bases. The ends were cut back, 4 bases at V and 1 base at J, with 14 bases in the middle. This CDR3 contains 15 residues. The germline V gene has CDR1 SGDLS and CDR2 YYNGEE. CDR3 nucleotide sequence: TGTGCCAGCAGCCCCATTGGGGGGCCCCAAGAGACCCAGTACTTC. It codes for CASSPIGGPQETQYF.

The rearrangement links TRBV7-9 to TRBJ2-3; 11 positions match TRBD2. Germline trimming cut 4 bases from V and 4 bases from J; bases unmatched to any gene: 4. The CDR3 has 15 residues. Germline V CDR1 and CDR2: SEHNR, FQNEAQ (reference sequence). CDR3 protein: CASSYSGGASDTQYF. Written as DNA, the CDR3 is TGTGCCAGCAGCTATAGCGGGGGGGCATCAGATACGCAGTATTTT.

The chain couples TRBV2 to TRBJ2-3, with a weak D call TRBD1 (5 bases). Germline lookup yields CDR1 SNHLY and CDR2 FYNNEI. There are 12 residues in the CDR3. V shed 7 bases and J shed 10 bases, with 15 bases lying between them. The CDR3 sequence: CASTKGVRSQYF. Written as DNA, the CDR3 is TGTGCCAGCACTAAAGGGGTACGTTCGCAGTATTTT.

This clonotype was recorded a few times. The chain carries TRBV20-1 and TRBJ2-1; weak D call: TRBD1 (7 bases). V gave up 5 bases and J gave up 9 bases, with 17 bases separating them. Germline CDR1 is DFQATT and CDR2 is SNEGSKA (reference sequence). The CDR3 consists of 13 residues. The CDR3 DNA sequence: TGCAGTGCTCGATCCCAGGGGGGCGGTGAGCAGTTCTTC. Its protein is CSARSQGGGEQFF.

This clonotype was counted a few times. This chain connects TRBV19 to TRBJ1-2, with no clear D. Germline V CDR1 and CDR2: LNHDA, SQIVND (reference sequence). V lost 1 base, J lost 4 bases, and 13 bases lay in between. This CDR3 comprises 15 residues. In nucleotides, the CDR3 is TGTGCCAGTAGTATAGGACTACAGTCGATCTATGGCTACACCTTC. This encodes CASSIGLQSIYGYTF.

This clonotype was detected a few times. The rearrangement links TRBV30 to TRBJ1-6; the D is unclear. Trimming stripped 1 base from V and 0 bases from J, with 4 bases between. Germline loops: CDR1 GTSNPN, CDR2 SVGIG (reference sequence). The CDR3 loop spans 14 amino acids. This chain's CDR3 is CAWSGHSYNSPLHF. Written as DNA, the CDR3 is TGTGCCTGGAGTGGACACTCCTATAATTCACCCCTCCACTTT.

The V and J genes are TRBV12-3 or TRBV12-4 and TRBJ2-7; TRBD1 agrees at 9 bases. V trimming: 5 bases; J trimming: 4 bases; junction bases outside the gene matches: 6. There are 14 residues in the CDR3. The CDR3, as DNA: TGTGCCAGCAGTATTACAGGGGGCGCATACGAGCAGTACTTC. Its translation: CASSITGGAYEQYF.

This clonotype counts as medium-sized. The rearrangement joins TRBV10-3 to TRBJ2-3; 13 positions match TRBD2. J was trimmed by 5 bases and V by 6 bases; bases with no gene match: 5. Looked up from germline, CDR1 is ENHRY and CDR2 is SYGVKD. The CDR3 runs to 15 residues. The CDR3 is CAIRRLAGGVDTQYF. DNA of the CDR3: TGTGCCATCAGGCGACTAGCGGGGGGAGTAGATACGCAGTATTTT.

In its sample, this clonotype is medium-sized. DNA of the CDR3: TGCAGTGCTAGAGATTGGGGACTAGCGACTAAGACCCAGTACTTC. This gives the protein CSARDWGLATKTQYF. The chain couples TRBV20-1 to TRBJ2-5; 10 bases map to TRBD2. The CDR3 runs 15 residues. The germline gives CDR1 DFQATT, CDR2 SNEGSKA (reference sequence). V lost 0 bases to trimming and J lost 6 bases; unmatched junction nucleotides: 7.

In its sample, this clonotype ranks as medium-sized. The rearrangement links TRBV19 to TRBJ1-5; no definite D call. Germline V gives CDR1 LNHDA, CDR2 SQIVND (reference sequence). This CDR3 is built from 15 residues. The ends were cut back, 1 base at V and 5 bases at J, with 12 bases in the middle. The DNA of the CDR3 is TGTGCCAGTAGTATAGGTAGAGGAGGTCATCAGCCCCAGCATTTT. Amino acids: CASSIGRGGHQPQHF.

This clonotype was seen more than once but under ten times. The chain employs TRBV6-1 and TRBJ2-1; the D call may be TRBD1 or TRBD2 (5 bases each). Trimming shortened V by 7 bases and J by 2 bases, and 15 bases separated the two germline ends. The CDR3 length is 15 residues. Looked up from germline, CDR1 is MNHNS and CDR2 is SASEGT. The CDR3 region has the DNA TGTGCCAGCACTATAGTCGGGGACGCCTACAATGAGCAGTTCTTC. This codes for CASTIVGDAYNEQFF.